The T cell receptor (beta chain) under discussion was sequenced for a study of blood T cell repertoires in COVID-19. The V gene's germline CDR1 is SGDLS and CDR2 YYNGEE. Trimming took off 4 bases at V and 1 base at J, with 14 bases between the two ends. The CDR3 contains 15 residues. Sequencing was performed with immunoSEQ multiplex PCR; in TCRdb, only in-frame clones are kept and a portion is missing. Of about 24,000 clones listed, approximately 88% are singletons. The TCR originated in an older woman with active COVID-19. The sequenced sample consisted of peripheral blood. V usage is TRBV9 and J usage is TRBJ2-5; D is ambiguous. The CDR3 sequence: CASSPTAVPQETQYF. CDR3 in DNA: TGTGCCAGCAGCCCAACCGCGGTCCCCCAAGAGACCCAGTACTTC.